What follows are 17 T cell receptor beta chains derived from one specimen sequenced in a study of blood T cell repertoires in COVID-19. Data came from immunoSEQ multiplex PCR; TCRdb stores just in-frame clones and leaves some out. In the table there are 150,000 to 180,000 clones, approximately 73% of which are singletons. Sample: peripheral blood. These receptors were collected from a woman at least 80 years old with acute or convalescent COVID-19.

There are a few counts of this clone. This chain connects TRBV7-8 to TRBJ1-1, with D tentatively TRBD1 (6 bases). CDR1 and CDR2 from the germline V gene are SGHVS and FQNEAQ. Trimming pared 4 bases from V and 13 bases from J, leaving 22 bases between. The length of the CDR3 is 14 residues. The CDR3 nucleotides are TGTGCCAGCAGCTCGAAACGGGTCGACAGGATTGTTTTCTTT. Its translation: CASSSKRVDRIVFF.

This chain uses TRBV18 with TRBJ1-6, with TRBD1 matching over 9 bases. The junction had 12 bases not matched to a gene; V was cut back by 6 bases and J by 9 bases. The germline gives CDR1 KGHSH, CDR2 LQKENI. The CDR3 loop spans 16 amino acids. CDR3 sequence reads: CASSPGGGQGVSPLHF. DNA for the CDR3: TGTGCCAGCTCCCCCGGGGGGGGACAGGGCGTTTCACCCCTCCACTTT.

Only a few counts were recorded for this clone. The CDR3 DNA follows: TGTGCCAGCAGCCAGTTAGTCACTGAAGCTTTCTTT. Its translation: CASSQLVTEAFF. V is TRBV6-2 or TRBV6-3 and J is TRBJ1-1; D is undetermined. This CDR3 is 12 amino acids long. The V end lost 6 bases, the J end lost 4 bases, and 9 bases lay between the germline ends. Germline values: CDR1 MNHEY, CDR2 SVGEGT.

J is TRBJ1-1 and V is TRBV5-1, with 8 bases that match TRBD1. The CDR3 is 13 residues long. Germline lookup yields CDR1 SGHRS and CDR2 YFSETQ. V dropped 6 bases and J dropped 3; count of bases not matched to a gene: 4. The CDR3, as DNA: TGCGCCAGCACGACAGGGGTAGACACTGAAGCTTTCTTT. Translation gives CASTTGVDTEAFF.

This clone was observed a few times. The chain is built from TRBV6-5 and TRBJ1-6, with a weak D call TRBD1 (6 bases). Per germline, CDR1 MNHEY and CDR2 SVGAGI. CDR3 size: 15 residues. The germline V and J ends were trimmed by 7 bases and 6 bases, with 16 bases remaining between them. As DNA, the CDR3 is TGTGCCAGCATCAATCAGTGGGGGCTTAATTCACCCCTCCACTTT. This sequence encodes CASINQWGLNSPLHF.

The CDR3 spells CASSQEQGRGTNTEAFF. The CDR3 DNA follows: TGTGCCAGCAGCCAAGAACAGGGAAGAGGCACGAACACTGAAGCTTTCTTT. The V and J genes are TRBV4-2 and TRBJ1-1, with D perhaps matching TRBD1 (6 bases). Trimming removed 0 bases at V and 1 base at J, with 15 bases between. The CDR3 has 17 residues. The V gene's germline CDR1 is LGHNA and CDR2 YNFKEQ.

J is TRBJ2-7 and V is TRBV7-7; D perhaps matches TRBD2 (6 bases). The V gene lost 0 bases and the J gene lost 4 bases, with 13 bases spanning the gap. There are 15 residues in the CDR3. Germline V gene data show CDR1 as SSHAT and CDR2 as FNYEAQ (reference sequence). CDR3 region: CASSLAFGSKYEQYF. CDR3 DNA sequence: TGTGCCAGCAGCTTAGCATTCGGGAGTAAATACGAGCAGTACTTC.

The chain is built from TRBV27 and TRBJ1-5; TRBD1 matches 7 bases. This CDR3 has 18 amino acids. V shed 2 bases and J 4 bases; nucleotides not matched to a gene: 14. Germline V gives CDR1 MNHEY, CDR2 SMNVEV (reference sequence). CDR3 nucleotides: TGTGCCAGCAGTTTAAAGCGTTCAGGGGGTAGGGTGAATCAGCCCCAGCATTTT. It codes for CASSLKRSGGRVNQPQHF.

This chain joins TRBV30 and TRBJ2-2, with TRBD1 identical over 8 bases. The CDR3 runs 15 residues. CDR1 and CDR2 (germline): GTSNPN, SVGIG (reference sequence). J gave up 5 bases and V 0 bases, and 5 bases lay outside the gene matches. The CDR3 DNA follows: TGTGCCTGGAGTGTCCAGGGGGCGCAAACCGGGGAGCTGTTTTTT. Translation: CAWSVQGAQTGELFF.

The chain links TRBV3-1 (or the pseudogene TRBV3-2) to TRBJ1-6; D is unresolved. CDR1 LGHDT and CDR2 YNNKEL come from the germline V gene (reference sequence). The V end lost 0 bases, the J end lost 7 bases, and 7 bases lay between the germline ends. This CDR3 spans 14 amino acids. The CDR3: CASSQDLLNSPLHF. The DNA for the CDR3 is TGTGCCAGCAGCCAAGATTTGCTAAATTCACCCCTCCACTTT.

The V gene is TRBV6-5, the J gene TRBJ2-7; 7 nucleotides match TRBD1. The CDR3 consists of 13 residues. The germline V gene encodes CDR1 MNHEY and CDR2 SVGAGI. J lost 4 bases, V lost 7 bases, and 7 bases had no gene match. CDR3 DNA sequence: TGTGCCAGCAATTCGGACAGGCCGTACGAGCAGTACTTC. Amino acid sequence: CASNSDRPYEQYF.

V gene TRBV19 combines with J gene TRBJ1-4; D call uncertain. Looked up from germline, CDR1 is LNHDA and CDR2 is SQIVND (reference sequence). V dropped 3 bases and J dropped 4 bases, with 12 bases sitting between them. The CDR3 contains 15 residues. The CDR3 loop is CASSISRGFNEKLFF. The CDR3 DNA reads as TGTGCCAGTAGTATTTCGCGGGGTTTTAATGAAAAACTGTTTTTT.

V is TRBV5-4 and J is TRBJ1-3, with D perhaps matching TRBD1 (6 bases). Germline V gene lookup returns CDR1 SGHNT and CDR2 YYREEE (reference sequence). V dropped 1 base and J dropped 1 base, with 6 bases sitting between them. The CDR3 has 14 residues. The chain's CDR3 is CASSLQGSGNTIYF. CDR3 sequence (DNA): TGTGCCAGCAGCTTGCAGGGGTCTGGAAACACCATATATTTT.

The CDR3, as DNA: TGTGCCAGCGCTGGGGGAGGTGCGGACTACGAGCAGTACTTC. Its translation is CASAGGGADYEQYF. The rearrangement links TRBV2 to TRBJ2-7; TRBD2 is a possible D gene (6 bases). CDR3 length equals 14 residues. The ends were cut back, 8 bases at V and 3 bases at J, with 17 bases in the middle. CDR1 SNHLY and CDR2 FYNNEI come from the germline V gene.

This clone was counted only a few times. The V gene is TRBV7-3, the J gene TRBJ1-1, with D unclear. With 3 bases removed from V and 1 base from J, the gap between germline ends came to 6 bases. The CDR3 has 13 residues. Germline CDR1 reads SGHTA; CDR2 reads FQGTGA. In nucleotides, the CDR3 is TGTGCCAGCAGCTTCCGGAGGAACACTGAAGCTTTCTTT. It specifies CASSFRRNTEAFF.

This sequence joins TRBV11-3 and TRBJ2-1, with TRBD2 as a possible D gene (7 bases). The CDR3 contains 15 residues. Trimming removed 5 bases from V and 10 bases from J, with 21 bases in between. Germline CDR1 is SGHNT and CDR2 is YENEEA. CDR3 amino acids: CASSPGGLVGNEQFF. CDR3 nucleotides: TGTGCCAGCAGCCCCGGGGGGCTAGTCGGTAACGAGCAGTTCTTC.

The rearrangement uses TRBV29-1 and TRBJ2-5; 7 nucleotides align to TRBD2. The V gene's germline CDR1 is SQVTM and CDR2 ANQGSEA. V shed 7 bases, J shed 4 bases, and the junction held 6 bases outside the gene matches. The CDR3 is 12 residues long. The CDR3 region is CSAVWGGETQYF. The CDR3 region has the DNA TGCAGCGCGGTTTGGGGGGGAGAGACCCAGTACTTC.